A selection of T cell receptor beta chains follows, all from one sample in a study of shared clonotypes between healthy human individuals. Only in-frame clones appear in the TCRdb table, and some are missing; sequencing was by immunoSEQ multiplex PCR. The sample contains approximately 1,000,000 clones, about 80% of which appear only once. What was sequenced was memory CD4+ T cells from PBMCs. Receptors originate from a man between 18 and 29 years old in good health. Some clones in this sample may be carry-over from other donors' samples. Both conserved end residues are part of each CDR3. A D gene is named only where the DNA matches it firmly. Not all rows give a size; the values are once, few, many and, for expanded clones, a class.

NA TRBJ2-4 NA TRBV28 CASSTTGPGPENIQYF TGTGCCAGCAGTACAACAGGGCCCGGTCCCGAAAACATTCAGTACTTC
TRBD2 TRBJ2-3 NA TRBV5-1 CASSLNPGTSGTDTQYF TGCGCCAGCAGCTTAAACCCCGGGACTAGCGGCACAGATACGCAGTATTTT
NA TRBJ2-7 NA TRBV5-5 CASSLSVGEQYF TGTGCCAGCAGCTTGTCTGTGGGCGAGCAGTACTTC
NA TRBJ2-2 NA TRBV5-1 CASSFGHLNTGELFF TGCGCCAGCAGCTTCGGCCATCTGAACACCGGGGAGCTGTTTTTT
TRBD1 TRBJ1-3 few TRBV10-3 CAISPGQGPSGNTIYF TGTGCCATCAGTCCGGGACAGGGTCCCTCTGGAAACACCATATATTTT
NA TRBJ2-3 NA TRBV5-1 CASSLDRIDTQYF TGCGCCAGCAGCTTGGATCGGATAGATACGCAGTATTTT
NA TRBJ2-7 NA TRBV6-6 CASRAGNAYEQYF TGTGCCAGCAGGGCAGGAAACGCCTACGAGCAGTACTTC
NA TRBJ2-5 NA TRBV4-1 CASSLGPGQETQYF TGCGCCAGTAGCCTTGGACCCGGCCAAGAGACCCAGTACTTC
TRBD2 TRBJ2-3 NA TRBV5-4 CAAETSGTDTQYF TGTGCCGCTGAAACTAGCGGTACAGATACGCAGTATTTT
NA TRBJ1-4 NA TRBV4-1 CASSPSPARNEKLFF TGCGCCAGCAGCCCGTCGCCGGCTAGAAATGAAAAACTGTTTTTT
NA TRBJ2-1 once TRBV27 CASSLSSWASILF TGTGCCAGCAGTTTATCATCTTGGGCTAGTATCCTCTTC
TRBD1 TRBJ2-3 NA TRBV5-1 CASSGGQGDTQYF TGCGCCAGCAGCGGGGGACAGGGTGATACGCAGTATTTT
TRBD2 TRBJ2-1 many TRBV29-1 CSVERSGGLINEQFF TGCAGCGTTGAACGATCGGGGGGGCTGATCAATGAGCAGTTCTTC
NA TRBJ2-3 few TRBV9 CAAGAGDTDTQYF TGTGCCGCGGGGGCGGGAGACACAGATACGCAGTATTTT
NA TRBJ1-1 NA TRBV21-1 CASSKGCFGQGEAFF TGTGCCAGCAGCAAGGGTTGCTTCGGGCAAGGTGAAGCTTTCTTT
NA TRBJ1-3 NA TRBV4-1 CASSQDLARRDSGNTIYF TGCGCCAGCAGCCAAGATTTAGCGCGCAGGGACTCTGGAAACACCATATATTTT
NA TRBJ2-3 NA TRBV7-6 CASSPTLTDTQYF TGTGCCAGCAGCCCAACTCTTACAGATACGCAGTATTTT
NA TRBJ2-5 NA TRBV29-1 CSAWGERRETQYF TGCAGCGCCTGGGGGGAACGGAGGGAGACCCAGTACTTC
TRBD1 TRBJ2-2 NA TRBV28 CASSIMTGPGGELFF TGTGCCAGCAGTATAATGACAGGGCCGGGCGGGGAGCTGTTTTTT
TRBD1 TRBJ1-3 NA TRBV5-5 CASSITGEVGHTIYF TGTGCCAGCAGCATCACAGGGGAGGTGGGACACACCATATATTTT